The 26 T cell receptor beta chains given below trace back to one sample, sequenced in a study of CD4 T cells in relation to SARS-CoV-2 and coronaviruses. Unexposed donor CD4+ T cells date from about 2011-2018, before the COVID-19 pandemic. CD4+ T cells were isolated from the cells after around 11 days of culture. The antigens for these receptors are not known. Clones were read by immunoSEQ multiplex PCR, and TCRdb kept only the in-frame ones, dropping some. The table shows 10,000 to 15,000 clones, with 69% occurring only once. Sequencing was done on a sample of CD4+ T cells from PBMCs, cultured in vitro. The receptors come from a human donor in good health.

The chain joins TRBV24-1 to TRBJ2-3, with 12 bases matching TRBD1. In germline, CDR1 is KGHDR, CDR2 SFDVKD. The CDR3 runs 16 residues. V gave up 4 bases and J gave up 4 bases; unmatched junction bases: 5. DNA of the CDR3: TGTGCCACCAGTGACGCCGGGACAGGGGGCGCAGATACGCAGTATTTT. Translated, it gives CATSDAGTGGADTQYF.

The chain uses TRBV6-5 and TRBJ1-1; D remains unclear. From germline, CDR1 is MNHEY and CDR2 SVGAGI. The CDR3 loop spans 13 amino acids. Trimming took 2 bases from V and 5 from J, leaving 9 bases between them. Here the CDR3 reads CASSYPGWTEAFF. CDR3 bases: TGTGCCAGCAGTTACCCAGGCTGGACTGAAGCTTTCTTT.

The V and J genes are TRBV7-2 and TRBJ2-1; weak D call: TRBD2 (5 bases). Germline values: CDR1 SGHTA, CDR2 FQGNSA. V was clipped by 3 bases and J by 4 bases, with 16 bases between them. The CDR3 has 16 residues. The CDR3 region is CASSFDGYRTYNEQFF. CDR3 coding DNA: TGTGCCAGCAGCTTCGACGGCTACCGGACTTACAATGAGCAGTTCTTC. The whole variable domain, filled in from reference TRBV7-2 and TRBJ2-1, reads GAGVSQSPSNKVTEKGKDVELRCDPISGHTALYWYRQSLGQGLEFLIYFQGNSAPDKSGLPSDRFSAERTGGSVSTLTIQRTQQEDSAVYLCASSFDGYRTYNEQFFGPGTRLTVL.

The chain carries TRBV19 and TRBJ2-2, with D possibly being TRBD1 or TRBD2 (5 bases each). V was shortened by 2 bases and J by 4 bases, with 14 bases between the two germline ends. The CDR3 is made up of 16 amino acids. In germline, CDR1 is LNHDA, CDR2 SQIVND (reference sequence). The CDR3 DNA reads as TGTGCCAGTAGTATACTCGCCGGGGCGGTCACCGGGGAGCTGTTTTTT. Its protein product is CASSILAGAVTGELFF.

By its share, this clone is large (0.1 to 1%). This sequence joins TRBV11-2 and TRBJ1-1; the D gene is possibly TRBD1 (6 bases). This CDR3 has 12 amino acids. Trimming stripped 1 base from V and 11 bases from J, with 11 bases between. CDR1 is SGHAT, CDR2 FQNNGV, per germline. For the CDR3, the DNA is TGTGCCAGCAGCTTAGGGCAGGGGAGGGCTTTCTTT. Translating gives CASSLGQGRAFF.

The chain carries TRBV19 and TRBJ2-1; 12 bases align to TRBD2. The CDR3 is made up of 20 amino acids. Per germline, CDR1 LNHDA and CDR2 SQIVND (reference sequence). The ends lost 0 bases at V and 2 bases at J; junction bases unmatched: 11. CDR3 DNA sequence: TGTGCCAGTAGTATAGATTTACTAGCGGGAGGCCTAGCAGCCTACAATGAGCAGTTCTTC. Its translation is CASSIDLLAGGLAAYNEQFF.

The genes are TRBV7-6 and TRBJ2-1, with 8 bases fitting TRBD1. CDR1 and CDR2 from the germline V gene are SGHVS and FNYEAQ. The CDR3 covers 13 residues. Trimming removed 5 bases from V and 9 bases from J; junction bases left unmatched: 6. The CDR3 DNA sequence: TGTGCCAGCAGCCCAGGGACAGGCGTTGAGCAGTTCTTC. Protein: CASSPGTGVEQFF.

The chain couples TRBV29-1 to TRBJ1-4; D unclear. Between the trimmed V and J ends, which lost 6 bases and 5 bases, there was a span of 13 bases. Germline V gene lookup returns CDR1 SQVTM and CDR2 ANQGSEA. The CDR3 extends over 13 amino acids. The CDR3 DNA follows: TGCAGCGTCCTTAATATGGGGAATGAAAAACTGTTTTTT. It encodes CSVLNMGNEKLFF.

This chain uses TRBV20-1 with TRBJ2-5; D unresolved. CDR1 DFQATT and CDR2 SNEGSKA come from the germline V gene (reference sequence). Trimming removed 4 bases from V and 2 bases from J, with 5 bases in between. The CDR3 runs to 11 residues. This chain's CDR3 is CSAIGQETQYF. CDR3 DNA sequence: TGCAGTGCTATTGGGCAAGAGACCCAGTACTTC.

The chain couples TRBV24-1 to TRBJ2-1; 9 bases line up with TRBD2. Germline V gives CDR1 KGHDR, CDR2 SFDVKD. The CDR3 sequence is 18 residues long. The V segment lost 4 bases and the J segment 1 base; nucleotides outside the gene matches: 10. The CDR3 reads CATSDYVLSGSSYNEQFF. Here the CDR3 DNA reads TGTGCCACCAGTGACTACGTTCTTAGCGGGAGTTCCTACAATGAGCAGTTCTTC.

This clone was seen a single time. The chain carries TRBV6-5 and TRBJ1-1, with a possible D match to TRBD1 (5 bases). Looked up from germline, CDR1 is MNHEY and CDR2 is SVGAGI. V lost 2 bases and J lost 1, with 11 bases in between. The CDR3 contains 15 residues. The CDR3: CASSYGTGGNTEAFF. CDR3 bases: TGTGCCAGCAGTTACGGAACAGGAGGGAACACTGAAGCTTTCTTT.

V gene TRBV20-1 combines with J gene TRBJ2-1; D ambiguous. CDR1 is DFQATT and CDR2 is SNEGSKA in the germline V gene (reference sequence). The length of the CDR3 is 14 residues. V was pared by 3 bases and J by 6 bases, with 15 bases between. The CDR3 protein is CSASGSRTPNEQFF. The DNA for the CDR3 is TGCAGTGCTAGTGGTAGCCGAACCCCCAATGAGCAGTTCTTC.

This clone was seen a few times. The V and J genes are TRBV19 and TRBJ2-2, with a tentative D call TRBD1 (5 bases). The CDR3 covers 14 residues. The V gene lost 7 bases and the J gene lost 3 bases, with 12 bases spanning the gap. Germline CDR1 and CDR2: LNHDA and SQIVND (reference sequence). CDR3 amino acids: CASKGARDTGELFF. CDR3 DNA sequence: TGTGCCAGTAAAGGGGCGCGAGACACCGGGGAGCTGTTTTTT.

This chain links TRBV27 with TRBJ2-1, with TRBD2 identical over 10 bases. The germline CDR1 and CDR2 sequences are MNHEY and SMNVEV (reference sequence). V lost 4 bases and J lost 4; bases outside the gene matches: 16. The length of the CDR3 is 19 residues. In nucleotides, the CDR3 is TGTGCCAGCAGTTCGGCACTAGTCCATAGCGGGAGGTTGTACAATGAGCAGTTCTTC. Translating gives CASSSALVHSGRLYNEQFF.

The rearrangement uses TRBV4-2 and TRBJ2-2; 10 bases fit TRBD2. Germline V CDR1 and CDR2: LGHNA, YNFKEQ. The CDR3 has 16 residues. Unmatched junction bases numbered 4, after V lost 0 bases and J lost 6 bases. The CDR3 spells CASSQDPSGSPGELFF. DNA for the CDR3: TGTGCCAGCAGCCAAGATCCTAGCGGGAGCCCCGGGGAGCTGTTTTTT.

V and J are TRBV19 and TRBJ2-5; weak D call: TRBD1 (6 bases). Germline assignment: CDR1 LNHDA and CDR2 SQIVND (reference sequence). The CDR3 loop spans 13 amino acids. The V gene lost 5 bases and the J gene lost 4 bases, with 11 bases spanning the gap. CDR3 protein: CASSEGERETQYF. CDR3 sequence (DNA): TGTGCCAGTAGTGAGGGGGAACGAGAGACCCAGTACTTC.

The rearrangement links TRBV9 to TRBJ2-7, with TRBD2 matching over 7 bases. Trimming at V came to 0 bases and at J to 2 bases, leaving 5 bases not matched to a gene. CDR3 length equals 15 residues. CDR1 and CDR2 (germline): SGDLS, YYNGEE. Here the CDR3 DNA reads TGTGCCAGCAGCGTAGCCAGCGGGGCCACCTACGAGCAGTACTTC. Residues: CASSVASGATYEQYF.

The chain combines TRBV7-9 with TRBJ2-5; TRBD2 aligns across 8 bases. J lost 4 bases, V lost 2 bases, and 0 bases had no gene match. The CDR3 has 13 residues. CDR1 SEHNR and CDR2 FQNEAQ come from the germline V gene (reference sequence). The CDR3 spells CASSLREGETQYF. The DNA for the CDR3 is TGTGCCAGCAGCTTACGGGAGGGAGAGACCCAGTACTTC.

The chain links TRBV5-1 to TRBJ1-1; maybe TRBD1 (5 bases). V was cut by 8 bases and J by 6 bases, with 32 bases left in between. This CDR3 spans 18 amino acids. Per the germline V gene, CDR1 is SGHRS and CDR2 is YFSETQ. CDR3 in amino acids: CASGIGGGAAIGGAEAFF. The CDR3 nucleotides are TGCGCCAGTGGGATTGGCGGAGGGGCCGCCATTGGAGGGGCTGAAGCTTTCTTT.

CDR3 region: CASAERQGAYNEQFF. The CDR3 DNA reads as TGTGCCAGCGCCGAAAGACAGGGGGCCTACAATGAGCAGTTCTTC. The gene calls are TRBV6-5 and TRBJ2-1; TRBD1 agrees at 9 bases. From germline, CDR1 is MNHEY and CDR2 SVGAGI. The CDR3 has 15 amino acids. V lost 8 bases and J lost 2; bases outside the gene matches: 7.

This chain joins TRBV10-2 and TRBJ2-7; the D gene is possibly TRBD2 (7 bases). Trimming removed 1 base from V and 2 bases from J, with 15 bases in between. The CDR3 is made up of 16 amino acids. In germline, CDR1 is WSHSY, CDR2 SAAADI. CDR3 in DNA: TGCGCCAGCAGTGAGTTGGGGGGGGCGGGAGCCTACGAGCAGTACTTC. As protein: CASSELGGAGAYEQYF.

This sequence joins TRBV4-2 and TRBJ1-1; D call uncertain. This CDR3 comprises 16 residues. Germline V gives CDR1 LGHNA, CDR2 YNFKEQ. Trimming took 0 bases from V and 11 from J, leaving 22 bases between them. The CDR3 DNA is TGTGCCAGCAGCCAAGAGGCCCTCATGCCGGAGCGTGGGGCTTTCTTT. Translated: CASSQEALMPERGAFF.

CDR3 region: CASSFSRGGNTGELFF. The DNA for the CDR3 is TGTGCCAGCAGTTTTTCCCGGGGGGGGAACACCGGGGAGCTGTTTTTT. This sequence joins TRBV28 and TRBJ2-2, with 8 bases lining up with TRBD2. CDR1 and CDR2 (germline): MDHEN, SYDVKM. The V and J ends lost 3 bases and 1 base, in that order; junction bases with no gene match: 4. CDR3 size: 16 residues.

The chain employs TRBV27 and TRBJ2-5; the D gene is possibly TRBD1 (5 bases). The V end lost 0 bases, the J end lost 2 bases, and 16 bases lay between the germline ends. CDR3 length: 17 residues. CDR1 is MNHEY and CDR2 is SMNVEV in the germline V gene (reference sequence). The CDR3 protein is CASSLSSGRAGQETQYF. In DNA form, the CDR3 reads TGTGCCAGCAGTTTATCGTCGGGCAGGGCCGGGCAAGAGACCCAGTACTTC.

The rearrangement uses TRBV24-1 and TRBJ2-3; D uncertain. There are 12 residues in the CDR3. The germline CDR1 and CDR2 sequences are KGHDR and SFDVKD. Between the trimmed V and J ends, which lost 5 bases and 3 bases, there was a span of 5 bases. The CDR3, as DNA: TGTGCCACCAGTGGCCGAACAGATACGCAGTATTTT. Its protein is CATSGRTDTQYF.

V gene TRBV6-1 combines with J gene TRBJ2-7; 7 nucleotides align to TRBD1. This CDR3 spans 16 amino acids. V was pared by 3 bases and J by 2 bases, with 10 bases of the junction left unmatched. From germline, CDR1 is MNHNS and CDR2 SASEGT. DNA of the CDR3: TGTGCCAGCAGTGACTTAGGGGGCAGGCGCACCTACGAGCAGTACTTC. The encoded protein is CASSDLGGRRTYEQYF.